The 30 T cell receptor beta chains given below trace back to one sample, sequenced in a study of blood T cell repertoires in COVID-19. The assay was immunoSEQ multiplex PCR, and TCRdb's table has in-frame clones only and misses some. The data show just over 650,000 clones, with 70% to 90% seen just once and approximately 0.25% held by the top ten. Sequencing was done on a sample of peripheral blood. All receptors come from a woman aged 18-35 years with acute or convalescent COVID-19.

This sequence joins TRBV9 and TRBJ2-1; perhaps TRBD1 as D (6 bases). This CDR3 is built from 14 residues. V lost 4 bases and J 9 bases, leaving 17 bases between the germline ends. Germline CDR1 reads SGDLS; CDR2 reads YYNGEE. CDR3 region: CASSPTGTRSEQFF. CDR3 DNA: TGTGCCAGCAGCCCTACCGGGACACGATCTGAGCAGTTCTTC.

J is TRBJ1-5 and V is TRBV19; D is possibly TRBD1 (5 bases). Germline assignment: CDR1 LNHDA and CDR2 SQIVND (reference sequence). CDR3 length: 16 amino acids. The V end lost 5 bases, the J end lost 9 bases, and 23 bases lay between the germline ends. The CDR3 loop is CASSSRRTSPQTPQHF. As DNA, the CDR3 is TGTGCCAGTAGTTCCCGACGGACATCTCCTCAAACGCCCCAGCATTTT.

There are a few counts of this clone. V is TRBV19 and J is TRBJ1-1, with D unclear. Per germline, CDR1 LNHDA and CDR2 SQIVND (reference sequence). This CDR3 has 16 residues. V was cut by 6 bases and J by 1 base, with 18 bases left in between. The CDR3 DNA follows: TGTGCCAGTAGCCCCGCTAGGCTTGTCCAGAACACTGAAGCTTTCTTT. Translation gives CASSPARLVQNTEAFF.

This clone was counted a single time. The chain joins TRBV5-6 to TRBJ1-1; tentative D call: TRBD1 (5 bases). V was shortened by 4 bases and J by 0 bases, with 10 bases between the two germline ends. CDR1 is SGHDT, CDR2 YYEEEE, per germline. CDR3 length: 14 residues. The DNA of the CDR3 is TGTGCCAGCAGCCAGGGTTTGGTGAACACTGAAGCTTTCTTT. Amino acid sequence: CASSQGLVNTEAFF.

This rearrangement joins TRBV27 to TRBJ1-2; unclear D gene. Trimming shortened V by 6 bases and J by 6 bases, and 17 bases separated the two germline ends. The CDR3 is made up of 14 amino acids. Germline lookup yields CDR1 MNHEY and CDR2 SMNVEV (reference sequence). The CDR3 is CASSPFEHPDGYTF. The CDR3 DNA sequence: TGTGCCAGCAGCCCTTTCGAGCACCCGGATGGCTACACCTTC.

This sequence joins TRBV12-3 or TRBV12-4 and TRBJ2-7; maybe TRBD2 (5 bases). V lost 10 bases and J lost 2, with 12 bases in between. CDR3 length equals 12 residues. CDR3 DNA: TGTGCCATTAACAGAGGGCCCTACGAGCAGTACTTC. Translating gives CAINRGPYEQYF.

The CDR3 loop reads CASSSGLSDGYTF. The CDR3 bases are TGTGCCAGCAGCAGCGGCCTGTCGGATGGCTACACCTTC. The chain links TRBV7-9 to TRBJ1-2; D is uncertain. From germline, CDR1 is SEHNR and CDR2 FQNEAQ (reference sequence). V lost 5 bases to trimming and J lost 6 bases, with 13 bases between them. This CDR3 region has 13 residues.

The chain carries TRBV5-1 and TRBJ1-1; D is perhaps TRBD1 (5 bases). The CDR3 has 15 residues. The ends were cut back, 4 bases at V and 1 base at J, with 14 bases in the middle. The germline V gene has CDR1 SGHRS and CDR2 YFSETQ. CDR3 sequence (DNA): TGCGCCAGCAGCCCCGTGACAGAGAAGAACACTGAAGCTTTCTTT. Its protein product is CASSPVTEKNTEAFF.

The rearrangement links TRBV19 to TRBJ1-1; TRBD1 aligns across 7 bases. This CDR3 comprises 14 residues. V lost 7 bases, J lost 5 bases, and 10 bases stayed unmatched. Per the germline V gene, CDR1 is LNHDA and CDR2 is SQIVND (reference sequence). CDR3 protein: CASTAPDRVTEAFF. Here the CDR3 DNA reads TGTGCCAGTACCGCACCCGACAGGGTAACTGAAGCTTTCTTT.

The rearrangement uses TRBV29-1 and TRBJ1-1, with 7 bases fitting TRBD1. The V segment lost 7 bases and the J segment 3 bases; nucleotides outside the gene matches: 5. The CDR3 runs 12 residues. The germline V gene encodes CDR1 SQVTM and CDR2 ANQGSEA. The CDR3, as DNA: TGCAGCGCTGGGGGACAGTACACTGAAGCTTTCTTT. It codes for CSAGGQYTEAFF.

This chain joins TRBV7-9 and TRBJ1-5; tentative D call: TRBD1 (5 bases). The CDR3 runs 19 residues. V was trimmed by 3 bases and J by 0 bases, leaving 21 bases between them. From germline, CDR1 is SEHNR and CDR2 FQNEAQ (reference sequence). DNA for the CDR3: TGTGCCAGCAGCTTGGGGCCGGGGGATCTGATGGATAGCAATCAGCCCCAGCATTTT. The encoded protein is CASSLGPGDLMDSNQPQHF.

The V and J genes are TRBV24-1 and TRBJ1-2; 7 bases map to TRBD1. CDR3 size: 15 residues. With 0 bases clipped from V and 6 bases from J, the junction kept 6 bases outside the gene matches. Per germline, CDR1 KGHDR and CDR2 SFDVKD. The CDR3 sequence is CATSDLGTERDGYTF. The CDR3 region has the DNA TGTGCCACCAGTGATTTGGGGACAGAGAGAGATGGCTACACCTTC.

This sequence joins TRBV5-5 and TRBJ1-2; 9 nucleotides agree with TRBD1. V was pared by 1 base and J by 6 bases, with 13 bases of the junction left unmatched. The germline V gene encodes CDR1 SGHKS and CDR2 YYEKEE (reference sequence). CDR3 length equals 17 residues. The CDR3 bases are TGTGCCAGCAGCTTGAGGGACAGGGCTAGGACAGGACATGGCTACACCTTC. Encoded protein: CASSLRDRARTGHGYTF.

The chain links TRBV20-1 to TRBJ2-5; 10 bases are shared with TRBD2. This CDR3 region has 16 residues. Germline CDR1 reads DFQATT; CDR2 reads SNEGSKA (reference sequence). V lost 3 bases to trimming and J lost 6 bases; unmatched junction nucleotides: 13. The CDR3 reads CSASSQSGGARKTQYF. In DNA, the CDR3 is TGCAGTGCTAGTTCCCAGAGCGGGGGGGCACGAAAGACCCAGTACTTC.

The chain recombines TRBV5-6 with TRBJ2-3; no firm D call. The CDR3 extends over 14 amino acids. CDR1 and CDR2 (germline): SGHDT, YYEEEE. V was cut by 4 bases and J by 2 bases, with 11 bases left in between. In DNA, the CDR3 is TGTGCCAGCAGCCGTACTACTAACACAGATACGCAGTATTTT. This sequence encodes CASSRTTNTDTQYF.

The sample holds one count of this clone. This sequence joins TRBV2 and TRBJ2-3; D perhaps matches TRBD1 (5 bases). Trimming shortened V by 9 bases and J by 1 base, and 11 bases separated the two germline ends. The germline V gene encodes CDR1 SNHLY and CDR2 FYNNEI. This CDR3 is 13 amino acids long. CDR3 sequence reads: CASDRSGTDTQYF. DNA of the CDR3: TGTGCCAGTGACAGAAGCGGCACAGATACGCAGTATTTT. The entire variable domain, with the rest obtained from reference TRBV2 and TRBJ2-3, is as follows: EPEVTQTPSHQVTQMGQEVILRCVPISNHLYFYWYRQILGQKVEFLVSFYNNEISEKSEIFDDQFSVERPDGSNFTLKIRSTKLEDSAMYFCASDRSGTDTQYFGPGTRLTVL.

V is TRBV5-4 and J is TRBJ1-2; a weak D match, TRBD1 (5 bases). This CDR3 contains 15 residues. The V gene's germline CDR1 is SGHNT and CDR2 YYREEE (reference sequence). V was clipped by 0 bases and J by 6 bases, with 15 bases between them. As DNA, the CDR3 is TGTGCCAGCAGCTTGGGGCCGCAGGGTGAGGATGGCTACACCTTC. Its protein product is CASSLGPQGEDGYTF. The full variable domain, its missing parts supplied by reference TRBV5-4 and TRBJ1-2, is ETGVTQSPTHLIKTRGQQVTLRCSSQSGHNTVSWYQQALGQGPQFIFQYYREEENGRGNFPPRFSGLQFPNYSSELNVNALELDDSALYLCASSLGPQGEDGYTFGSGTRLTVV.

The sample holds one count of this clone. In DNA, the CDR3 is TGTGCCAGCAGCCCGGACAGTCTGGAAGATACGCAGTATTTT. This encodes CASSPDSLEDTQYF. This chain joins TRBV7-9 and TRBJ2-3; tentative D call: TRBD1 (6 bases). Trimming took 5 bases from V and 5 from J, leaving 14 bases between them. This CDR3 is built from 14 residues. Germline values: CDR1 SEHNR, CDR2 FQNEAQ (reference sequence). The full variable domain, rest sourced from reference TRBV7-9 and TRBJ2-3, is DTGVSQNPRHKITKRGQNVTFRCDPISEHNRLYWYRQTLGQGPEFLTYFQNEAQLEKSRLLSDRFSAERPKGSFSTLEIQRTEQGDSAMYLCASSPDSLEDTQYFGPGTRLTVL.

This chain links TRBV2 with TRBJ1-5, with a weak D call TRBD1 (5 bases). CDR1 is SNHLY and CDR2 is FYNNEI in the germline V gene. The V and J ends lost 3 bases and 10 bases respectively, with 7 bases between them. This CDR3 is built from 11 residues. The CDR3 nucleotides are TGTGCCAGCAGTGACAGGGAACCCCAGCATTTT. It translates to CASSDREPQHF.

J is TRBJ1-5 and V is TRBV4-1; TRBD1 matches 9 bases. Germline V gives CDR1 MGHRA, CDR2 YSYEKL. The trim removed 1 base at V and 1 base at J, leaving 11 bases unmatched. This CDR3 has 19 amino acids. The CDR3 region has the DNA TGCGCCAGCAGCCAAGGGACAGGGGAATTAGGGAGGAGCAATCAGCCCCAGCATTTT. This gives the protein CASSQGTGELGRSNQPQHF.

V and J are TRBV18 and TRBJ1-1, with 8 bases fitting TRBD1. The CDR3 covers 13 residues. The trim removed 6 bases at V and 13 bases at J, leaving 13 bases unmatched. Germline loops: CDR1 KGHSH, CDR2 LQKENI. The CDR3 protein is CASSVDRARVDFF. The CDR3 DNA sequence: TGTGCCAGCTCTGTGGACAGGGCGAGGGTAGATTTCTTT.

This sequence joins TRBV4-3 and TRBJ1-4; no reliable D call. The V and J ends lost 1 base and 7 bases respectively, with 13 bases between them. Germline CDR1 is LGHNA and CDR2 is YSLEER. CDR3 size: 15 residues. CDR3 protein: CASSQGGMIGEKLFF. CDR3 coding DNA: TGCGCCAGCAGCCAAGGAGGGATGATAGGTGAAAAACTGTTTTTT.

The chain combines TRBV2 with TRBJ2-3; 10 bases map to TRBD2. Germline V lookup: CDR1 SNHLY, CDR2 FYNNEI. The length of the CDR3 is 21 residues. Trimming removed 3 bases from V and 0 bases from J; junction bases left unmatched: 18. CDR3 residues: CASSDPGRGSGGLFSTDTQYF. In nucleotides, the CDR3 is TGTGCCAGCAGTGACCCCGGCCGGGGTAGCGGGGGGTTGTTTAGCACAGATACGCAGTATTTT. Together with reference TRBV2 and TRBJ2-3, the CDR3 gives the full variable domain: EPEVTQTPSHQVTQMGQEVILRCVPISNHLYFYWYRQILGQKVEFLVSFYNNEISEKSEIFDDQFSVERPDGSNFTLKIRSTKLEDSAMYFCASSDPGRGSGGLFSTDTQYFGPGTRLTVL.

V is TRBV10-2 and J is TRBJ1-1; D possibly corresponds to TRBD1 (6 bases). The germline gives CDR1 WSHSY, CDR2 SAAADI. V was trimmed by 6 bases and J by 3 bases, leaving 11 bases between them. The CDR3 spans 13 residues. CDR3 nucleotides: TGCGCCAGCAGGGAGGGGGGGGACACTGAAGCTTTCTTT. It codes for CASREGGDTEAFF.

This chain uses TRBV7-9 with TRBJ1-4; D remains unclear. This CDR3 is 13 amino acids long. V lost 6 bases and J 8 bases, leaving 13 bases between the germline ends. Germline values: CDR1 SEHNR, CDR2 FQNEAQ (reference sequence). The CDR3 DNA is TGTGCCAGCAGTTACATAATGGGCGAAAAACTGTTTTTT. Protein sequence: CASSYIMGEKLFF.

The chain carries TRBV27 and TRBJ1-2, with 9 bases identical to TRBD1. The germline V gene encodes CDR1 MNHEY and CDR2 SMNVEV (reference sequence). J was trimmed by 0 bases and V by 6 bases; bases with no gene match: 5. The CDR3 runs 15 residues. In DNA, the CDR3 is TGTGCCAGCAGCTCTCGACAGGGGGCTAACTATGGCTACACCTTC. It translates to CASSSRQGANYGYTF.

The chain couples TRBV5-1 to TRBJ2-3; 15 bases are a match to TRBD2. The CDR3 consists of 17 residues. J was trimmed by 5 bases and V by 4 bases; bases with no gene match: 8. CDR1 is SGHRS, CDR2 YFSETQ, per germline. The CDR3 coding sequence is TGCGCCAGCAGCCACGGACTAGCGGGGGGGCATCAAGATACGCAGTATTTT. Translating gives CASSHGLAGGHQDTQYF.

J is TRBJ2-7 and V is TRBV12-5, with a possible D match to TRBD2 (6 bases). Germline-derived CDR1 and CDR2 are LGHNT and FRNRAP. V was pared by 5 bases and J by 0 bases, with 14 bases between. CDR3 length equals 15 residues. The CDR3 DNA follows: TGTGCTAGTGGTCGCGCGGGACTCCCCTCCTACGAGCAGTACTTC. Its protein product is CASGRAGLPSYEQYF.

The chain carries TRBV9 and TRBJ1-2; D possibly corresponds to TRBD1 (6 bases). The V gene's germline CDR1 is SGDLS and CDR2 YYNGEE. The ends were cut back, 0 bases at V and 4 bases at J, with 13 bases in the middle. The CDR3 has 15 residues. CDR3 region: CASSVVGGGAYGYTF. CDR3 coding DNA: TGTGCCAGCAGCGTAGTCGGAGGGGGGGCCTATGGCTACACCTTC.

The chain joins TRBV28 to TRBJ1-3, with D possibly being TRBD1 (5 bases). There are 16 residues in the CDR3. Germline CDR1 and CDR2: MDHEN and SYDVKM. Between the trimmed V and J ends, which lost 0 bases and 0 bases, there was a span of 9 bases. The CDR3 loop reads CASSLWKGYSGNTIYF. CDR3 coding DNA: TGTGCCAGCAGTTTATGGAAGGGGTACTCTGGAAACACCATATATTTT.